The clone carrying this T cell receptor (beta chain) showed up just a few times. Its antigen is not identified. Amplification used 60 Vbeta primers and 13 Jbeta primers. Measured with immunoSEQ multiplex PCR; TCRdb has only the in-frame clones, and not every one. The table shows some 170,000 clones, with around a tenth occurring only once. Germline V lookup: CDR1 MGHRA, CDR2 YSYEKL. Trimming shortened V by 5 bases and J by 1 base, and 15 bases separated the two germline ends. The CDR3 sequence is 15 residues long. This entry belongs to a study of cytomegalovirus exposure and HLA in healthy donors. General study findings and limits: Many donors carried some public TCRs, although rarity characterized most TCR sequences.

This TCR came from a woman aged 30 to 39 in good health and CMV-seropositive. The chain is built from TRBV4-1 and TRBJ2-7; a weak D match, TRBD1 (5 bases). The sample was PBMCs. The CDR3 DNA reads TGCGCCAGCAGCTCGGCAGGGTCTTCTTCCTACGAGCAGTACTTC. As protein: CASSSAGSSSYEQYF.